The entry below gives a single TCR beta chain sequence along with its context. The data are from a study of blood T cell repertoires in COVID-19. Trimming left V 0 bases short and J 9 bases short, with 12 bases between. Germline values: CDR1 LGHNA, CDR2 YNFKEQ. The CDR3 totals 15 residues. Repertoires were generated with immunoSEQ multiplex PCR, while TCRdb's copy carries only in-frame clones and drops some. The top ten clones hold about 4% of a sample with hundreds of thousands of clones, under 85% of them seen once. The specimen was peripheral blood. The clonotype originates from a woman between 40 and 50 years old with active or convalescent COVID-19. The V gene is TRBV4-2, the J gene TRBJ1-6, with TRBD1 as a possible D gene (6 bases). As DNA, the CDR3 is TGTGCCAGCAGCCAAGAGCAGGGGTCGGCTTCACCCCTCCACTTT. Its translation: CASSQEQGSASPLHF.